The sequence of this TCR beta chain was determined in a study of cytomegalovirus exposure and HLA in healthy donors. The J segment lost 4 bases and the V segment lost 0 bases, leaving 6 bases of the junction unmatched. CDR1 and CDR2 (germline): LNHNV, YYDKDF (reference sequence). The CDR3 sequence is 16 residues long. Study findings and constraints: The study put 150 to 200 TCR beta chains on its list as cytomegalovirus-associated. In most subjects, TCR beta sequences reportedly gave accurate predictions of HLA-A and HLA-B alleles.

This clone was observed a single time. Its antigen is not identified. Amplification used 60 Vbeta primers and 13 Jbeta primers. Profiling relied on immunoSEQ multiplex PCR, and the TCRdb table lists in-frame clones only, not all of them. Of 140,000 or so clones in the sample, 68% were seen once. The chain links TRBV15 to TRBJ2-7; 10 nucleotides line up with TRBD2. Sequencing used PBMCs. The receptor comes from a man aged 55 to 70 in good health and CMV-seronegative. CDR3 DNA sequence: TGTGCCACCAGCAGAGATCTGGCTAGCGGGAGTTACGAGCAGTACTTC. As protein: CATSRDLASGSYEQYF. Together with reference TRBV15 and TRBJ2-7, the CDR3 gives the full variable domain: DAMVIQNPRYQVTQFGKPVTLSCSQTLNHNVMYWYQQKSSQAPKLLFHYYDKDFNNEADTPDNFQSRRPNTSFCFLDIRSPGLGDTAMYLCATSRDLASGSYEQYFGPGTRLTVT.